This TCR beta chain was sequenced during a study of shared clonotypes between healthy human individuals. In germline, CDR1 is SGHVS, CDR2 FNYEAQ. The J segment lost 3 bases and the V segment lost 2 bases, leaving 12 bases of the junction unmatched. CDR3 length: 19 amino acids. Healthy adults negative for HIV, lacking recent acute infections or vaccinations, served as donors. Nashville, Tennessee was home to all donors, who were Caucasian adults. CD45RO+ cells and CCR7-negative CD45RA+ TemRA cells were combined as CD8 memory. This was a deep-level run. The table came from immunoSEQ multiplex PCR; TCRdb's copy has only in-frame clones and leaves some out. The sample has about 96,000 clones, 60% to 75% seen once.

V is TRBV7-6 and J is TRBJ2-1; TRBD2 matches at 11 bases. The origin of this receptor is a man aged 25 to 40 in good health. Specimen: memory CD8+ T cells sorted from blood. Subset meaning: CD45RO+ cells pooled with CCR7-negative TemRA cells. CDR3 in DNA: TGTGCCAGCAGCTTAAGCACAGGCGGGCTAGCGGGGGGCTACAATGAGCAGTTCTTC. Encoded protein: CASSLSTGGLAGGYNEQFF.